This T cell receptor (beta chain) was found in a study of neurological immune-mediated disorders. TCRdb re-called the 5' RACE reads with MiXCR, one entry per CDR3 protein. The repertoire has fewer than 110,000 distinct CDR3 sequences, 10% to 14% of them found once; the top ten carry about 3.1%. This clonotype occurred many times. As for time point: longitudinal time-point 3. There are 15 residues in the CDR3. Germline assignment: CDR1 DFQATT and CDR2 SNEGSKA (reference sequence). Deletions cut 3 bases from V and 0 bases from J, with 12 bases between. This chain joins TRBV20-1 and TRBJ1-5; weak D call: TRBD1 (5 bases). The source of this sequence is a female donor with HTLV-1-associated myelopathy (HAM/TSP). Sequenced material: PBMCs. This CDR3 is CSASLTGNSNQPQHF. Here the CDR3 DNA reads TGCAGTGCTAGTTTAACAGGAAATAGCAATCAGCCCCAGCATTTT.